One and the same sample provided the 19 T cell receptor beta chains below, sequenced in a study of cytomegalovirus exposure and HLA in healthy donors. This PCR relied on a set of 60 Vbeta primers and 13 Jbeta primers. The table came from immunoSEQ multiplex PCR; TCRdb's copy has only in-frame clones and leaves some out. The table has around 64,000 clones, about 84% seen once; the top ten hold around 7.8%. Source material: PBMCs. These receptors all come from a man younger than 35 in good health and CMV-seropositive.

The chain combines TRBV30 with TRBJ1-5, with TRBD1 matching over 7 bases. Losses at the gene ends were 5 bases for V and 1 base for J; bases not matched to a gene: 2. The CDR3 has 13 residues. Germline V gene data show CDR1 as GTSNPN and CDR2 as SVGIG (reference sequence). CDR3 bases: TGTGCCTGGGCGGGACAGAGCAATCAGCCCCAGCATTTT. Amino acid sequence: CAWAGQSNQPQHF.

The rearrangement uses TRBV4-2 and TRBJ1-1, with D perhaps TRBD1 (5 bases). Germline CDR1 LGHNA, CDR2 YNFKEQ. This CDR3 is 15 amino acids long. V was clipped by 8 bases and J by 3 bases, with 19 bases between them. CDR3 protein: CASRGGSPGDTEAFF. The CDR3 DNA is TGTGCCAGCCGTGGGGGGTCCCCCGGGGACACTGAAGCTTTCTTT.

The chain employs TRBV10-3 and TRBJ1-3; the D gene is possibly TRBD1 (6 bases). This CDR3 is 18 amino acids long. Germline values: CDR1 ENHRY, CDR2 SYGVKD. Deletions cut 0 bases from V and 0 bases from J, with 15 bases between. The CDR3 DNA reads as TGTGCCATCAGTGAGTCCGGGTCAGGGGACGACTCTGGAAACACCATATATTTT. It translates to CAISESGSGDDSGNTIYF.

V is TRBV4-1 and J is TRBJ1-6, with D hard to call. This CDR3 contains 16 residues. The V end lost 0 bases, the J end lost 9 bases, and 15 bases lay between the germline ends. Germline values: CDR1 MGHRA, CDR2 YSYEKL. The CDR3 coding sequence is TGCGCCAGCAGCCAAGATATTACGATAGGAGGTTCACCCCTCCACTTT. This gives the protein CASSQDITIGGSPLHF.

This clone appeared once. The J gene is TRBJ2-7, the V gene TRBV7-6; D uncertain. Deletions cut 1 base from V and 1 base from J, with 8 bases between. Looked up from germline, CDR1 is SGHVS and CDR2 is FNYEAQ. The length of the CDR3 is 14 residues. The CDR3 protein is CASSLDGRSYEQYF. CDR3 DNA sequence: TGTGCCAGCAGCTTAGATGGCAGATCCTACGAGCAGTACTTC. The full variable domain, with the rest looked up from reference TRBV7-6 and TRBJ2-7, is GAGVSQSPRYKVTKRGQDVALRCDPISGHVSLYWYRQALGQGPEFLTYFNYEAQQDKSGLPNDRFSAERPEGSISTLTIQRTEQRDSAMYRCASSLDGRSYEQYFGPGTRLTVT.

The chain employs TRBV28 and TRBJ1-5; perhaps TRBD1 as D (5 bases). The CDR3 has 15 amino acids. Trimming shortened V by 7 bases and J by 3 bases, and 16 bases separated the two germline ends. Germline CDR1 MDHEN, CDR2 SYDVKM. The CDR3 DNA reads TGTGCCAGCACCTCGCCGGGGGTACCCAATCAGCCCCAGCATTTT. Its protein is CASTSPGVPNQPQHF. The full variable domain, in which reference TRBV28 and TRBJ1-5 provide the parts outside the CDR3, is DVKVTQSSRYLVKRTGEKVFLECVQDMDHENMFWYRQDPGLGLRLIYFSYDVKMKEKGDIPEGYSVSREKKERFSLILESASTNQTSMYLCASTSPGVPNQPQHFGDGTRLSIL.

This clone was seen a few times. The chain joins TRBV25-1 to TRBJ2-7, with TRBD1 as a possible D gene (6 bases). V was cut by 3 bases and J by 0 bases, with 12 bases left in between. Germline V gene data show CDR1 as MGHDK and CDR2 as SYGVNS. The CDR3 has 15 residues. The CDR3 sequence: CASSDATGSSYEQYF. In nucleotides, the CDR3 is TGTGCCAGCAGTGACGCGACAGGAAGCTCCTACGAGCAGTACTTC.

V gene TRBV30 combines with J gene TRBJ1-6, with 7 bases that match TRBD1. With V trimmed by 8 bases and J by 6 bases, 7 bases remained unmatched. The CDR3 extends over 13 amino acids. Germline loops: CDR1 GTSNPN, CDR2 SVGIG (reference sequence). CDR3 DNA sequence: TGTGCCGAGGCGGGACAGCCTAATTCACCCCTCCACTTT. The encoded protein is CAEAGQPNSPLHF.

The chain has TRBV7-2 and TRBJ2-1, with D perhaps TRBD2 (5 bases). Germline V gene data show CDR1 as SGHTA and CDR2 as FQGNSA. The CDR3 covers 16 residues. V gave up 0 bases and J gave up 0 bases, with 9 bases separating them. CDR3 residues: CASSLAAASSYNEQFF. The CDR3 nucleotides read TGTGCCAGCAGCTTAGCAGCGGCGAGCTCCTACAATGAGCAGTTCTTC.

The chain recombines TRBV4-1 with TRBJ2-7; 7 bases fit TRBD2. The CDR3 runs 13 residues. Germline V gene lookup returns CDR1 MGHRA and CDR2 YSYEKL. Trimming removed 4 bases from V and 7 bases from J; junction bases left unmatched: 7. The CDR3, as DNA: TGCGCCAGCAGCCTAACGGGGGGAGAGGAGCAGTACTTC. This sequence encodes CASSLTGGEEQYF.

The V call is TRBV28, the J call TRBJ2-7; perhaps TRBD1 as D (6 bases). Germline V gene sequence: CDR1 MDHEN, CDR2 SYDVKM. This CDR3 comprises 15 residues. Trimming stripped 4 bases from V and 3 bases from J, with 16 bases between. The CDR3 DNA reads TGTGCCAGCAGTTCGTCGGGGACATCTCTCTACGAGCAGTACTTC. Its protein is CASSSSGTSLYEQYF.

The genes are TRBV4-1 and TRBJ2-2; D is perhaps TRBD1 (6 bases). The CDR3 extends over 16 amino acids. V was cut by 1 base and J by 0 bases, with 9 bases left in between. CDR1 is MGHRA and CDR2 is YSYEKL in the germline V gene. CDR3 sequence reads: CASSQGTGPNTGELFF. In DNA form, the CDR3 reads TGCGCCAGCAGCCAAGGTACAGGGCCGAACACCGGGGAGCTGTTTTTT.

This clone is a singleton in its sample. The chain has TRBV30 and TRBJ1-3; no reliable D call. The CDR3 is made up of 15 amino acids. Trimming left V 1 base short and J 0 bases short, with 10 bases between. Germline values: CDR1 GTSNPN, CDR2 SVGIG (reference sequence). CDR3 loop: CAWSAQADSGNTIYF. The CDR3, as DNA: TGTGCCTGGAGTGCCCAGGCCGACTCTGGAAACACCATATATTTT.

This clone was observed a single time. The V call is TRBV5-4, the J call TRBJ2-7; 12 bases are shared with TRBD2. The length of the CDR3 is 15 residues. Germline CDR1 and CDR2: SGHNT and YYREEE (reference sequence). The V and J ends lost 5 bases and 4 bases, in that order; junction bases with no gene match: 7. The CDR3 DNA reads as TGTGCCAGCAGTCCGGGACTAGCGGGCGTTTACGAGCAGTACTTC. This encodes CASSPGLAGVYEQYF.

The chain has TRBV10-3 and TRBJ2-5; D might be TRBD2 (5 bases). The CDR3 is made up of 12 amino acids. V was clipped by 0 bases and J by 9 bases, with 8 bases between them. The germline gives CDR1 ENHRY, CDR2 SYGVKD. The CDR3 region has the DNA TGTGCCATCAGTGAGTCGGCCGGGGCCCAGTACTTC. This gives the protein CAISESAGAQYF.

The genes are TRBV2 and TRBJ2-5, with no clear D. Germline V gene sequence: CDR1 SNHLY, CDR2 FYNNEI. CDR3 length: 14 amino acids. V gave up 4 bases and J gave up 4 bases, with 13 bases separating them. In nucleotides, the CDR3 is TGTGCCAGCAGTGCGGCCATGAGGCGAGAGACCCAGTACTTC. This gives the protein CASSAAMRRETQYF.

J is TRBJ1-2 and V is TRBV25-1; 9 positions match TRBD1. Per germline, CDR1 MGHDK and CDR2 SYGVNS. Losses at the gene ends were 7 bases for V and 10 bases for J; bases not matched to a gene: 13. This CDR3 has 14 amino acids. This CDR3 reads CASTDSSGTGIYTF. The DNA for the CDR3 is TGTGCCAGCACCGATTCCTCCGGGACAGGGATCTACACCTTC.

CDR3 loop: CAIKRGESYEQYF. The CDR3 coding sequence is TGTGCCATAAAGCGGGGGGAATCCTACGAGCAGTACTTC. The chain links TRBV10-3 to TRBJ2-7, with 9 bases matching TRBD2. The CDR3 runs to 13 residues. V lost 9 bases to trimming and J lost 1 base; unmatched junction nucleotides: 4. Germline assignment: CDR1 ENHRY and CDR2 SYGVKD.

The chain joins TRBV6-5 to TRBJ1-2; unclear D gene. V was shortened by 8 bases and J by 2 bases, with 12 bases between the two germline ends. The germline gives CDR1 MNHEY, CDR2 SVGAGI. The CDR3 extends over 13 amino acids. In DNA form, the CDR3 reads TGTGCCAGCTCTGTCGCGGAGAACTATGGCTACACCTTC. Translated, it gives CASSVAENYGYTF.